Listed here are 28 T cell receptor beta chains from one sample, sequenced in a study of identical twins. One entry per CDR3 protein, called by TCRdb with MiXCR from the 5' RACE reads. The top ten clones hold under 2% of a sample with some 900,000 distinct CDR3 sequences, 12% of them seen once. This sample also belongs to another study, concerning yellow fever vaccine responses in identical twins.

The sample consisted of PBMCs. All receptors derive from a young woman in good health.

This chain connects TRBV12-3 or TRBV12-4 to TRBJ2-6; D might be TRBD1 (6 bases). Trimming took off 2 bases at V and 0 bases at J, with 8 bases between the two ends. The CDR3 runs to 16 residues. The CDR3 DNA is TGTGCCAGCAGTTTAACAGGGACCTCTGGGGCCAACGTCCTGACTTTC. Translating gives CASSLTGTSGANVLTF.

This clonotype was detected ten times or more. This rearrangement joins TRBV2 to TRBJ2-1, with 10 positions matching TRBD2. Germline trimming cut 10 bases from V and 7 bases from J; bases unmatched to any gene: 13. CDR1 SNHLY and CDR2 FYNNEI come from the germline V gene. The CDR3 has 15 residues. This chain's CDR3 is CATIYSLAGVNEQFF. The CDR3 DNA follows: TGTGCCACCATTTACAGCCTAGCGGGAGTGAATGAGCAGTTCTTC.

Ten or more counts support this clonotype. The chain is built from TRBV9 and TRBJ2-1; 13 bases fit TRBD2. Germline CDR1 and CDR2: SGDLS and YYNGEE. The CDR3 extends over 17 amino acids. The J segment lost 5 bases and the V segment lost 6 bases, leaving 11 bases of the junction unmatched. In DNA form, the CDR3 reads TGTGCCAGCACCCCCCCGGGACTAGCGGGATTTAACAATGAGCAGTTCTTC. It translates to CASTPPGLAGFNNEQFF.

This sequence joins TRBV4-2 and TRBJ2-7; 10 nucleotides match TRBD2. The CDR3 runs 16 residues. Germline lookup yields CDR1 LGHNA and CDR2 YNFKEQ. J was trimmed by 1 base and V by 3 bases; bases with no gene match: 6. The CDR3 loop is CASSHSSGSPSYEQYF. DNA for the CDR3: TGTGCCAGCAGCCATTCTAGCGGGAGCCCATCCTACGAGCAGTACTTC.

This clonotype showed up many times. V is TRBV12-3 or TRBV12-4 and J is TRBJ1-1, with unresolved D. V shed 6 bases and J shed 5 bases, with 10 bases lying between them. This CDR3 has 12 residues. The CDR3 here is CASSLGRTEAFF. In DNA, the CDR3 is TGTGCCAGCAGCCTGGGGAGGACTGAAGCTTTCTTT.

Only a few counts were recorded for this clonotype. The chain recombines TRBV12-3 or TRBV12-4 with TRBJ2-5; 12 bases align to TRBD2. The V gene end was trimmed by 3 bases and the J gene end by 14 bases; junction bases not matched to a gene: 7. This CDR3 comprises 13 residues. The CDR3: CASSLTSGGPRYF. In DNA form, the CDR3 reads TGTGCCAGCAGTTTGACTAGCGGGGGCCCCCGATACTTC.

The rearrangement joins TRBV12-3 or TRBV12-4 to TRBJ1-1; D remains ambiguous. With 6 bases removed from V and 0 bases from J, the gap between germline ends came to 14 bases. This CDR3 comprises 15 residues. This CDR3 is CASRRADRMNTEAFF. The CDR3 DNA sequence: TGTGCCAGCAGGAGGGCGGATAGGATGAACACTGAAGCTTTCTTT.

This clonotype was counted ten times or more. The rearrangement links TRBV12-3 or TRBV12-4 to TRBJ2-7; TRBD2 matches 13 bases. Trimming cost V 5 bases and J 2 bases; bases outside gene matches: 6. CDR3 length: 16 amino acids. Here the CDR3 reads CASSPRLAGGTYEQYF. As DNA, the CDR3 is TGTGCCAGCAGTCCCAGACTAGCGGGAGGCACCTACGAGCAGTACTTC.

The chain uses TRBV29-1 and TRBJ2-7, with TRBD2 as a possible D gene (5 bases). CDR3 length: 11 residues. The germline V gene has CDR1 SQVTM and CDR2 ANQGSEA. Trimming left V 2 bases short and J 3 bases short, with 5 bases between. CDR3 amino acids: CSVESGYEQYF. The CDR3 region has the DNA TGCAGCGTTGAAAGCGGCTACGAGCAGTACTTC.

The sample holds many counts of this clonotype. This rearrangement joins TRBV5-1 to TRBJ2-7; 13 bases are a match to TRBD2. In germline, CDR1 is SGHRS, CDR2 YFSETQ. The length of the CDR3 is 15 residues. The V and J ends lost 4 bases and 3 bases, in that order; junction bases with no gene match: 4. The CDR3 DNA sequence: TGCGCCAGCAGCGCGGGGACTAGCGGGAACTACGAGCAGTACTTC. This translates into CASSAGTSGNYEQYF.

The V and J genes are TRBV11-1 and TRBJ2-1; the match to TRBD2 covers 9 bases. The CDR3 has 19 residues. The V gene's germline CDR1 is SGHAT and CDR2 FQDESV (reference sequence). V shed 1 base, J shed 2 bases, and the junction held 12 bases outside the gene matches. The CDR3 nucleotides read TGTGCCAGCAGCTTAGAATTGGCGGGAGGGCCCCTCCCCTACAATGAGCAGTTCTTC. Translating it yields CASSLELAGGPLPYNEQFF. Full variable domain (remainder filled in from reference TRBV11-1 and TRBJ2-1): EAEVAQSPRYKITEKSQAVAFWCDPISGHATLYWYRQILGQGPELLVQFQDESVVDDSQLPKDRFSAERLKGVDSTLKIQPAELGDSAMYLCASSLELAGGPLPYNEQFFGPGTRLTVL.

The chain employs TRBV5-1 and TRBJ2-1; perhaps TRBD2 as D (5 bases). The length of the CDR3 is 17 residues. Germline CDR1 and CDR2: SGHRS and YFSETQ. V lost 0 bases, J lost 9 bases, and 22 bases lay in between. CDR3 region: CASSLVPGFGENFEQFF. DNA of the CDR3: TGCGCCAGCAGCTTGGTCCCCGGCTTTGGGGAGAACTTTGAGCAGTTCTTC.

This clonotype was found many times. The chain uses TRBV7-8 and TRBJ2-2, with unresolved D. CDR1 SGHVS and CDR2 FQNEAQ come from the germline V gene. This CDR3 contains 18 residues. Trimming cost V 3 bases and J 5 bases, with 22 bases left between them. CDR3 sequence: CASSFWSLAAPKTGELFF. CDR3 bases: TGTGCCAGCAGCTTCTGGTCGCTCGCGGCCCCAAAAACCGGGGAGCTGTTTTTT.

The V call is TRBV18, the J call TRBJ2-1; a weak D match, TRBD2 (6 bases). Per germline, CDR1 KGHSH and CDR2 LQKENI. With 1 base removed from V and 8 bases from J, the gap between germline ends came to 24 bases. This CDR3 comprises 18 residues. The CDR3 DNA is TGTGCCAGCTCACCACTCAAGGGACTTCTAGATGGTGGCGATGAGCAGTTCTTC. Its protein is CASSPLKGLLDGGDEQFF.

This clonotype was counted ten times or more. The chain couples TRBV28 to TRBJ2-3; no firm D call. Germline values: CDR1 MDHEN, CDR2 SYDVKM. V was clipped by 5 bases and J by 6 bases, with 9 bases between them. CDR3 length equals 12 residues. The CDR3 DNA is TGTGCCAGCAGTCGAGACCCGGATACGCAGTATTTT. Translated: CASSRDPDTQYF.

The V and J genes are TRBV4-1 and TRBJ2-7, with 11 bases aligning to TRBD1. With V trimmed by 4 bases and J by 5 bases, 10 bases remained unmatched. Germline CDR1 and CDR2: MGHRA and YSYEKL. This CDR3 is built from 16 residues. The CDR3 loop reads CASSPSGDRGSHEQYF. CDR3 nucleotides: TGCGCCAGCAGCCCTTCCGGGGACAGGGGGTCCCACGAGCAGTACTTC.

The J gene is TRBJ2-6, the V gene TRBV9; a weak D match, TRBD1 (6 bases). In germline, CDR1 is SGDLS, CDR2 YYNGEE. Trimming removed 4 bases from V and 0 bases from J, with 14 bases in between. The CDR3 contains 17 residues. CDR3 coding DNA: TGTGCCAGCAGCAAACAGGGTTTAGGCTCTGGGGCCAACGTCCTGACTTTC. Its translation is CASSKQGLGSGANVLTF.

This clonotype was counted a few times. This rearrangement joins TRBV5-5 to TRBJ2-3, with a weak D call TRBD1 (5 bases). V was clipped by 9 bases and J by 0 bases, with 11 bases between them. The CDR3 spans 13 residues. Germline V gene sequence: CDR1 SGHKS, CDR2 YYEKEE (reference sequence). CDR3 loop: CATTGFSTDTQYF. CDR3 sequence (DNA): TGTGCCACCACAGGTTTCAGCACAGATACGCAGTATTTT.

Written as DNA, the CDR3 is TGTGCCAGCACACCCACTAGCGTCCAGGGCAATGAGCAGTTCTTC. It yields the protein CASTPTSVQGNEQFF. The rearrangement uses TRBV5-5 and TRBJ2-1; TRBD2 matches at 7 bases. The CDR3 extends over 15 amino acids. The J segment lost 6 bases and the V segment lost 6 bases, leaving 12 bases of the junction unmatched. Germline V gives CDR1 SGHKS, CDR2 YYEKEE (reference sequence).

This clonotype has more than one count but fewer than ten. This chain links TRBV28 with TRBJ1-5; D gene uncertain. Trimming removed 4 bases from V and 2 bases from J, with 12 bases in between. The CDR3 has 15 residues. CDR1 is MDHEN and CDR2 is SYDVKM in the germline V gene. The CDR3 DNA reads TGTGCCAGCAGTTCGCACGGGAGTGGCAATCAGCCCCAGCATTTT. The encoded protein is CASSSHGSGNQPQHF.

This clonotype came up a few times. V is TRBV21-1 and J is TRBJ2-7; TRBD2 is the table's D call and was not checked against the DNA. TRBV21-1 represents a pseudogene. CDR3 length: 16 residues. CDR3 region: CASSKWTSGGSYEQYV. The CDR3 DNA sequence: TGTGCCAGCAGCAAATGGACTAGCGGGGGGTCCTACGAGCAGTACGTC.

In this sample, this clonotype turned up a few times. This rearrangement joins TRBV6-5 to TRBJ2-1; a possible D gene is TRBD1 (5 bases). Germline V lookup: CDR1 MNHEY, CDR2 SVGAGI. This CDR3 is 16 amino acids long. The germline V and J ends were trimmed by 2 bases and 4 bases, with 15 bases remaining between them. CDR3 sequence reads: CASSYLPRTLYNEQFF. The CDR3 nucleotides read TGTGCCAGCAGTTACCTCCCCCGGACACTTTACAATGAGCAGTTCTTC.

The chain has TRBV20-1 and TRBJ2-7; maybe TRBD1 (6 bases). Looked up from germline, CDR1 is DFQATT and CDR2 is SNEGSKA (reference sequence). The length of the CDR3 is 14 residues. V was cut by 5 bases and J by 0 bases, with 14 bases left in between. The CDR3 region has the DNA TGCAGTGCTCTTCACGGGACATCCTCCTACGAGCAGTACTTC. Protein: CSALHGTSSYEQYF.

The rearrangement uses TRBV24-1 and TRBJ2-3; perhaps TRBD1 as D (6 bases). Trimming cost V 9 bases and J 2 bases, with 11 bases left between them. Germline V CDR1 and CDR2: KGHDR, SFDVKD. This CDR3 spans 13 amino acids. The CDR3 DNA is TGTGCCACCTCACAGGGCTCCACAGATACGCAGTATTTT. This encodes CATSQGSTDTQYF.

V is TRBV9 and J is TRBJ1-4; D perhaps matches TRBD1 (5 bases). This CDR3 is built from 15 residues. The germline V gene encodes CDR1 SGDLS and CDR2 YYNGEE. Trimming left V 2 bases short and J 8 bases short, with 16 bases between. Here the CDR3 reads CASSVGAGLGEKLFF. CDR3 bases: TGTGCCAGCAGCGTGGGCGCAGGGTTGGGGGAAAAACTGTTTTTT.

This clonotype was counted a few times. The DNA for the CDR3 is TGCAGCGCCCTCCCGGGGGGCGGTTGGGCTTTCTTT. Translated: CSALPGGGWAFF. The genes are TRBV29-1 and TRBJ1-1; possible D gene TRBD1, 6 bases. Germline V gives CDR1 SQVTM, CDR2 ANQGSEA. Deletions cut 7 bases from V and 11 bases from J, with 20 bases between. This CDR3 has 12 residues.

This rearrangement joins TRBV10-2 to TRBJ1-2; D is unresolved. Germline CDR1 reads WSHSY; CDR2 reads SAAADI. This CDR3 contains 13 residues. V gave up 3 bases and J gave up 2 bases, with 7 bases separating them. CDR3 sequence reads: CASSDVRNYGYTF. The CDR3 nucleotides read TGCGCCAGCAGTGATGTCCGAAACTATGGCTACACCTTC.

This clonotype was observed a handful of times. Written as DNA, the CDR3 is TGTGCCAGCAGTTACGCCCTTAATTCACCCCTCCACTTT. Protein: CASSYALNSPLHF. The genes are TRBV6-5 and TRBJ1-6; no clear D gene. Between the trimmed V and J ends, which lost 2 bases and 6 bases, there was a span of 5 bases. The CDR3 runs to 13 residues. Per the germline V gene, CDR1 is MNHEY and CDR2 is SVGAGI.